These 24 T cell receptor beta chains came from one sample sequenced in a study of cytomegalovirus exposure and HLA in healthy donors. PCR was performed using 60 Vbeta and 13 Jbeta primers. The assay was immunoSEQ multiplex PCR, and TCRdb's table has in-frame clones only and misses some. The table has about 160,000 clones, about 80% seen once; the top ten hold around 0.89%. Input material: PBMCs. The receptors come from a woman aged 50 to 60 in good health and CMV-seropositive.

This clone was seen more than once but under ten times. The CDR3 nucleotides are TGTGCCAGCAGTTCAGCTAGCGGGAGTGGGGCGGAGACCCAGTACTTC. Translated, it gives CASSSASGSGAETQYF. The chain carries TRBV6-5 and TRBJ2-5; 10 bases agree with TRBD2. The CDR3 totals 16 residues. The germline V gene has CDR1 MNHEY and CDR2 SVGAGI. Losses at the gene ends were 4 bases for V and 5 bases for J; bases not matched to a gene: 10.

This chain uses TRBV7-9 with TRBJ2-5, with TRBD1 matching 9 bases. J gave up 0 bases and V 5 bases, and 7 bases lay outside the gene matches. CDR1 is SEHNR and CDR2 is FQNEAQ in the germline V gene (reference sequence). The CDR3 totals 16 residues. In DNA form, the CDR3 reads TGTGCCAGCAGCCCGCCACAGGGGGCGAACCAAGAGACCCAGTACTTC. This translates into CASSPPQGANQETQYF.

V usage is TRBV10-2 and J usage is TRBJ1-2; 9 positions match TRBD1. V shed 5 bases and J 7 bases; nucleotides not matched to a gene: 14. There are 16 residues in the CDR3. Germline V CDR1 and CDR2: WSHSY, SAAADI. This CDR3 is CASSLGDRGLTGGYTF. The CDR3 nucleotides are TGCGCCAGCAGTCTAGGAGACAGGGGGTTAACGGGTGGCTACACCTTC.

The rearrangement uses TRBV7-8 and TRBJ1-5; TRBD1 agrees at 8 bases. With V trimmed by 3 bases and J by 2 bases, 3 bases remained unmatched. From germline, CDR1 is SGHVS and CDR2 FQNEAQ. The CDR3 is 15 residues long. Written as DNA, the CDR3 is TGTGCCAGCAGCTTCGTGGGACAGGGCAATCAGCCCCAGCATTTT. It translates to CASSFVGQGNQPQHF.

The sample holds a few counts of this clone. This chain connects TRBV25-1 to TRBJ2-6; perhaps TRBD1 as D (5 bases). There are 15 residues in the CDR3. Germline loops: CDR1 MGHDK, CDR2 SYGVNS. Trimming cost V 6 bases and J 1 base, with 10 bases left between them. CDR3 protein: CASSERGSGANVLTF. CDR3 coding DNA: TGTGCCAGCAGCGAAAGGGGTTCTGGGGCCAACGTCCTGACTTTC.

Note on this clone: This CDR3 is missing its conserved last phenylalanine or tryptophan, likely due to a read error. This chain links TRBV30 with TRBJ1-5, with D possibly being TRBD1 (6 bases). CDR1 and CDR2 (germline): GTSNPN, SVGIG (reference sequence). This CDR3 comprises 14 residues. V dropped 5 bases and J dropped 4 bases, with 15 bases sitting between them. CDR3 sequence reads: CAWDQTGSNQPQHV. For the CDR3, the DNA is TGTGCCTGGGACCAGACAGGTTCGAATCAGCCCCAGCATGTT.

CDR3 coding DNA: TGCGCCAGCAGCTACCGACAGGGGCAAGGGTACGAGCAGTACTTC. This sequence encodes CASSYRQGQGYEQYF. The chain is built from TRBV5-1 and TRBJ2-7; 8 nucleotides align to TRBD1. In germline, CDR1 is SGHRS, CDR2 YFSETQ. Germline trimming cut 3 bases from V and 4 bases from J; bases unmatched to any gene: 9. The CDR3 runs 15 residues.

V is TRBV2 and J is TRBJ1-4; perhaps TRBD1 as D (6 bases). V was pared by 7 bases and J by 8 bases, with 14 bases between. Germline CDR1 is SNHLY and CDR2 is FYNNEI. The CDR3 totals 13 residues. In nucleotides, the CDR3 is TGTGCCAGCATAGGGGGGGTAGAAGAAAAACTGTTTTTT. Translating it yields CASIGGVEEKLFF.

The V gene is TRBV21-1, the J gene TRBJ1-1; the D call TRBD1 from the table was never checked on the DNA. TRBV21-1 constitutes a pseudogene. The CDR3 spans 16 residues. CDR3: CASSFTRDRGSTEAFF. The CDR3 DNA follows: TGTGCCAGCAGCTTTACGCGGGACAGGGGTAGTACTGAAGCTTTCTTT.

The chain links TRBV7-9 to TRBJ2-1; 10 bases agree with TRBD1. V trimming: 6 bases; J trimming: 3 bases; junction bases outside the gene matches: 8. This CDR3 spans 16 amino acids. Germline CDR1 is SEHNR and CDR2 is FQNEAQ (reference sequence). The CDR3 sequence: CASRGTGTGVYNEQFF. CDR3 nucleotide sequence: TGTGCCAGCAGGGGCACAGGGACAGGGGTCTACAATGAGCAGTTCTTC. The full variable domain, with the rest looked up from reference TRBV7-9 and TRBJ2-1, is DTGVSQNPRHKITKRGQNVTFRCDPISEHNRLYWYRQTLGQGPEFLTYFQNEAQLEKSRLLSDRFSAERPKGSFSTLEIQRTEQGDSAMYLCASRGTGTGVYNEQFFGPGTRLTVL.

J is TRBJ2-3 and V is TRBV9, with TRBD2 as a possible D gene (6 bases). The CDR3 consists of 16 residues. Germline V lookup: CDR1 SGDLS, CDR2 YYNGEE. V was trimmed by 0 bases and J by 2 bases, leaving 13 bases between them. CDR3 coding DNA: TGTGCCAGCAGCGTAGAGGGTGGCGGGGACACAGATACGCAGTATTTT. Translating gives CASSVEGGGDTDTQYF.

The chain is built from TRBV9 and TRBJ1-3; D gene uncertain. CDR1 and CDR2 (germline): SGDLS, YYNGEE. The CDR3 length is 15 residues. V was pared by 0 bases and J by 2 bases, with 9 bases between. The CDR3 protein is CASSVAGGPGNTIYF. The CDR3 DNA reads TGTGCCAGCAGCGTAGCCGGAGGCCCTGGAAACACCATATATTTT.

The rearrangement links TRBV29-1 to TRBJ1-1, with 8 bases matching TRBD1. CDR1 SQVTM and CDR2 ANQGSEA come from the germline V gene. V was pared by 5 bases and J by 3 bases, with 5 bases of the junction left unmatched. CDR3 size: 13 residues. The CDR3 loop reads CSVLEQGDTEAFF. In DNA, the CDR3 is TGCAGCGTTCTGGAACAGGGGGACACTGAAGCTTTCTTT.

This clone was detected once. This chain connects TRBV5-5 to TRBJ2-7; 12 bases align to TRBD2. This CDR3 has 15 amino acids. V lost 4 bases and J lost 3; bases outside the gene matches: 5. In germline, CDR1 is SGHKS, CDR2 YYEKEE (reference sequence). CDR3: CASSQLAGGFYEQYF. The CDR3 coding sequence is TGTGCCAGCAGCCAACTAGCGGGAGGTTTCTACGAGCAGTACTTC.

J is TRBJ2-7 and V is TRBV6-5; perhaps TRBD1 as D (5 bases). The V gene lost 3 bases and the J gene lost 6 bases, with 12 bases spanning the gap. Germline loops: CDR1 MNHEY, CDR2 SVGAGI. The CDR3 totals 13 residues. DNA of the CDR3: TGTGCCAGCAGTTATTCGCAGGGTGGCGAGCAGTACTTC. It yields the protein CASSYSQGGEQYF.

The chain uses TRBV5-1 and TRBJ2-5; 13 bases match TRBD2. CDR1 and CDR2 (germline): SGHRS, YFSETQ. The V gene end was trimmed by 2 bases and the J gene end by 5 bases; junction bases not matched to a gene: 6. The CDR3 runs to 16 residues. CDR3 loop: CASSLTSGGAQETQYF. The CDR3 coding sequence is TGCGCCAGCAGCTTAACTAGCGGGGGGGCCCAGGAGACCCAGTACTTC.

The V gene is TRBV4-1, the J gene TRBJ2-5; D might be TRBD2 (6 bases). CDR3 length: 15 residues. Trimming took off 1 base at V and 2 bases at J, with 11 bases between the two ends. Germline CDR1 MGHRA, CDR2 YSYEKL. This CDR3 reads CASSQVGGRQETQYF. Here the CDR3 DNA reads TGCGCCAGCAGCCAAGTTGGGGGGAGGCAAGAGACCCAGTACTTC.

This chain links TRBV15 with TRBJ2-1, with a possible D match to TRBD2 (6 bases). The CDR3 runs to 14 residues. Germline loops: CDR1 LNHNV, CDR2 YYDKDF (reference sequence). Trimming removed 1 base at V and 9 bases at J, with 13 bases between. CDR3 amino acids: CATSRVPGGTEQFF. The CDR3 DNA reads TGTGCCACCAGCAGAGTGCCTGGCGGGACTGAGCAGTTCTTC.

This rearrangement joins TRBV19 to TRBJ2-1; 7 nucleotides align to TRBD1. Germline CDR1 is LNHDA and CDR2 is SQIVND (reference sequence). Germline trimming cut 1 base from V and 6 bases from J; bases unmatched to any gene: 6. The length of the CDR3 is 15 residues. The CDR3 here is CASSIVGTVGNEQFF. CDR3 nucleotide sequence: TGTGCCAGTAGTATAGTAGGGACAGTGGGCAATGAGCAGTTCTTC.

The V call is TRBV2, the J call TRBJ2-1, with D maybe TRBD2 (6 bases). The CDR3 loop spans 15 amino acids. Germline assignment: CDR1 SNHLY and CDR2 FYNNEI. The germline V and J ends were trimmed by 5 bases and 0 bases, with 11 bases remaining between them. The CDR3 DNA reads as TGTGCCAGCAGTAAGGAGGGGAGCTCCTACAATGAGCAGTTCTTC. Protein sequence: CASSKEGSSYNEQFF.

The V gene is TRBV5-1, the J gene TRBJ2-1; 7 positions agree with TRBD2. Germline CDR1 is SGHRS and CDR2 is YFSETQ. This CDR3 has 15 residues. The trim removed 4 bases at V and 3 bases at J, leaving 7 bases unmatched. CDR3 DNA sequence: TGCGCCAGCAGCCCAGGACTAGAAAGCTACAATGAGCAGTTCTTC. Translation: CASSPGLESYNEQFF.

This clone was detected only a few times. The CDR3 loop reads CASSLARTGKYEQYF. CDR3 DNA: TGTGCCAGCAGCTTGGCCAGGACGGGGAAATACGAGCAGTACTTC. This chain joins TRBV5-7 and TRBJ2-7, with TRBD2 as a possible D gene (5 bases). TRBV5-7 is assigned to the ORF class and has an uncertain function. Trimming stripped 0 bases from V and 4 bases from J, with 14 bases between. This CDR3 is 15 amino acids long.

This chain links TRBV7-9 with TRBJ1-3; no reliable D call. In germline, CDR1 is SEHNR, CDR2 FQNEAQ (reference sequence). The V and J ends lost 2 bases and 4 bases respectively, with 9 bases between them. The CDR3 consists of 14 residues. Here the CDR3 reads CASSLQGRGNTIYF. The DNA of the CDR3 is TGTGCCAGCAGCTTACAAGGGAGAGGAAACACCATATATTTT.

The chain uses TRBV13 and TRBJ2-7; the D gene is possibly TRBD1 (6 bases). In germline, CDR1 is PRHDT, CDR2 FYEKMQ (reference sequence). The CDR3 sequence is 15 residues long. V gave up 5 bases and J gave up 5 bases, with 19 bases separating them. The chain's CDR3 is CASSTAQGYGDEQYF. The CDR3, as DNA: TGTGCCAGCAGCACCGCTCAGGGGTATGGTGACGAGCAGTACTTC.